The sequence of this TCR beta chain was determined in a study of CD8 T cells in ankylosing spondylitis. Study outcomes and limitations: Characteristic of ankylosing spondylitis blood, it appeared, was a TCR beta motif comprising eight highly homologous variants.

Of note for this clonotype: Its target is unknown.

A single record per CDR3 protein comes from TCRdb applying MiXCR to the 5' RACE reads. The sample lists about 700,000 distinct CDR3 sequences; roughly 19% were seen once. This CDR3 is built from 16 residues. V dropped 2 bases and J dropped 4; count of bases not matched to a gene: 10. CDR1 LGHNA and CDR2 YSLEER come from the germline V gene. The source of this sequence is a male donor with ankylosing spondylitis. This sequence joins TRBV4-3 and TRBJ2-5; TRBD2 matches 7 bases. Input material: blood, either unsorted or a sorted T cell fraction (not recorded which). The CDR3 DNA reads TGCGCCAGCAGCCAACTTCGGACTGGGAGGGTAGAGACCCAGTACTTC. It specifies CASSQLRTGRVETQYF.